This T cell receptor beta chain was recovered during a study of immune evolution from preneoplasia to lung adenocarcinoma (dated by TCRdb to 2020 to 2022). At the level of the whole study: The study used immune gene expression, TCR sequencing and multiplex immunofluorescence to profile the immune contexture of lung adenocarcinoma precursors and invasive adenocarcinoma. Resected precursor lesions (AAH, AIS, MIA) and invasive adenocarcinomas were compared against paired morphologically normal lung tissue. Sample size was based on specimen availability rather than a prior power calculation. The immune data were integrated with whole exome sequencing and methylation data from the same cohort of nodules. The overall cohort comprised some 53 patients with pulmonary nodules who underwent surgical resection. A total of 50 to 55 patients contributed TCR sequencing data. The study reported that fewer than 120 samples were used for TCR sequencing. POLYSOLVER was used to infer Class I HLA alleles from exome data, and LOHHLA was used to detect allele-specific HLA loss. General conclusions and limits of the study: The highest top T cell clone frequencies were observed in normal lung, and a progressive decrease in top T cell clone frequencies appeared to occur from AAH through AIS, MIA and invasive adenocarcinoma. The highest clonality was observed in normal lung, whereas higher T cell density and diversity but lower clonality appeared to be present in later-stage lesions. Because every patient came from Japan and China, how well the results apply to Western populations was uncertain. Findings were based on association rather than direct causation; larger cohorts with long-term follow-up and longitudinal biopsies were deemed needed.

For this chain, trimming is 5 bases at the V end and 6 bases at the J end, and the number of junction bases without a gene match is 9. Per the germline V gene (reference sequence), MNHEY is the CDR1 and SMNVEV is the CDR2. The CDR3 runs 15 amino acids, cysteine and phenylalanine included. Of all the DNA, just the CDR3 is kept, 45 bases in frame from base 1. The immunoSEQ hsTCRbeta Kit was used to sequence TCR beta CDR3 regions from DNA. In the original analysis: TCR sequencing data were analysed with the ImmunoSEQ Analyzer. T cell clonality was calculated on productive rearrangements as 1 minus Pielou's evenness. The inverse Simpson index, applied to productive templates, was used to measure T cell diversity. T cell density was expressed as TCR beta template counts normalized to usable DNA, with usable DNA estimated by amplifying and sequencing housekeeping genes. Two-sided Kruskal-Wallis tests were used to compare TCR metrics across histologic stages. TCRdb limited this immuneACCESS table to in-frame rearrangements with V and J called. A share of clones is missing; checked studies link under half to unresolved V genes, and the rest is unexplained. The V and J calls and the clone size are those of that table, but D and trimming were determined from the DNA. This sample holds thousands of clones; more than 60% were observed only once. Around 13% of the sample lies in the top ten.

Only a few counts were recorded for this clone. No cognate antigen has been identified for it. No qualities accompany the bases; no much larger clone lies one base away. Patients underwent resection in Japan or China between about 2014 and 2017. The histologic diagnosis of each case was independently confirmed on H&E slides by two lung cancer pathologists. FFPE tissue was used for DNA isolation with the AllPrep DNA/RNA FFPE Kit. This clonotype originated in a person in their 70s with lung adenocarcinoma. The material sequenced was FFPE adjacent normal lung tissue. The V and J genes are TRBV27 and TRBJ2-1; 8 bases in the middle match TRBD1. The sequence in DNA is TGTGCCAGCAGTGTTTCCAGGGGGCTCCTCAATGAGCAGTTCTTC. Its amino acids are CASSVSRGLLNEQFF.